This passage covers 5 T cell receptor beta chains from one sample sequenced in a study of beta chain features in type 1 diabetes. Study conclusions and caveats: Shorter TCRB CDR3s, moderately but significantly so, marked every one of the four CD4+ subsets in Type 1 diabetes patients.

TCRB transcripts that were expressed got sequenced, as all of the isolated RNA had been reverse transcribed. TCRdb keeps only in-frame clones here, not all; method: immunoSEQ multiplex PCR. The sample yields under 250,000 clones, approximately 15% seen once. No antigen has been identified for these receptors. Sequenced material: naive CD4+ T cells from blood. These receptors came from a man aged 25-45 years with type 1 diabetes.

J is TRBJ1-4 and V is TRBV30; weak D call: TRBD1 (5 bases). Germline lookup yields CDR1 GTSNPN and CDR2 SVGIG (reference sequence). Trimming removed 1 base at V and 6 bases at J, with 18 bases between. CDR3 length: 16 amino acids. Here the CDR3 reads CAWSEEGAQSYEKLFF. DNA for the CDR3: TGTGCCTGGAGTGAGGAAGGGGCCCAATCTTATGAAAAACTGTTTTTT.

V gene TRBV7-2 combines with J gene TRBJ2-3; D uncertain. The CDR3 spans 13 residues. Deletions cut 1 base from V and 6 bases from J, with 8 bases between. The germline V gene has CDR1 SGHTA and CDR2 FQGNSA. The CDR3 region is CASSLGAADTQYF. CDR3 nucleotide sequence: TGTGCCAGCAGCTTAGGGGCTGCTGATACGCAGTATTTT.

A few counts support this clone. The J gene is TRBJ1-1, the V gene TRBV7-9, with D perhaps TRBD1 (6 bases). This CDR3 contains 15 residues. V lost 5 bases, J lost 0 bases, and 13 bases lay in between. Germline V gene lookup returns CDR1 SEHNR and CDR2 FQNEAQ (reference sequence). CDR3 nucleotides: TGTGCCAGCAGCCGTACCGGACAGATGAACACTGAAGCTTTCTTT. It specifies CASSRTGQMNTEAFF.

This clone was seen a few times. The rearrangement uses TRBV27 and TRBJ2-7; 9 positions agree with TRBD1. This CDR3 is built from 15 residues. The V and J ends lost 3 bases and 2 bases, in that order; junction bases with no gene match: 5. CDR1 is MNHEY and CDR2 is SMNVEV in the germline V gene (reference sequence). The CDR3 nucleotides read TGTGCCAGCAGTTTGGTCGGACAGGGGACCTACGAGCAGTACTTC. This codes for CASSLVGQGTYEQYF.

The table lists this clone with a few counts. The genes are TRBV6-5 and TRBJ1-2; D might be TRBD1 (6 bases). V lost 5 bases and J lost 1, with 14 bases in between. Germline V gives CDR1 MNHEY, CDR2 SVGAGI. This CDR3 contains 15 residues. CDR3 amino acids: CASSPPGTSNYGYTF. CDR3 nucleotides: TGTGCCAGCAGTCCCCCCGGGACAAGTAACTATGGCTACACCTTC.